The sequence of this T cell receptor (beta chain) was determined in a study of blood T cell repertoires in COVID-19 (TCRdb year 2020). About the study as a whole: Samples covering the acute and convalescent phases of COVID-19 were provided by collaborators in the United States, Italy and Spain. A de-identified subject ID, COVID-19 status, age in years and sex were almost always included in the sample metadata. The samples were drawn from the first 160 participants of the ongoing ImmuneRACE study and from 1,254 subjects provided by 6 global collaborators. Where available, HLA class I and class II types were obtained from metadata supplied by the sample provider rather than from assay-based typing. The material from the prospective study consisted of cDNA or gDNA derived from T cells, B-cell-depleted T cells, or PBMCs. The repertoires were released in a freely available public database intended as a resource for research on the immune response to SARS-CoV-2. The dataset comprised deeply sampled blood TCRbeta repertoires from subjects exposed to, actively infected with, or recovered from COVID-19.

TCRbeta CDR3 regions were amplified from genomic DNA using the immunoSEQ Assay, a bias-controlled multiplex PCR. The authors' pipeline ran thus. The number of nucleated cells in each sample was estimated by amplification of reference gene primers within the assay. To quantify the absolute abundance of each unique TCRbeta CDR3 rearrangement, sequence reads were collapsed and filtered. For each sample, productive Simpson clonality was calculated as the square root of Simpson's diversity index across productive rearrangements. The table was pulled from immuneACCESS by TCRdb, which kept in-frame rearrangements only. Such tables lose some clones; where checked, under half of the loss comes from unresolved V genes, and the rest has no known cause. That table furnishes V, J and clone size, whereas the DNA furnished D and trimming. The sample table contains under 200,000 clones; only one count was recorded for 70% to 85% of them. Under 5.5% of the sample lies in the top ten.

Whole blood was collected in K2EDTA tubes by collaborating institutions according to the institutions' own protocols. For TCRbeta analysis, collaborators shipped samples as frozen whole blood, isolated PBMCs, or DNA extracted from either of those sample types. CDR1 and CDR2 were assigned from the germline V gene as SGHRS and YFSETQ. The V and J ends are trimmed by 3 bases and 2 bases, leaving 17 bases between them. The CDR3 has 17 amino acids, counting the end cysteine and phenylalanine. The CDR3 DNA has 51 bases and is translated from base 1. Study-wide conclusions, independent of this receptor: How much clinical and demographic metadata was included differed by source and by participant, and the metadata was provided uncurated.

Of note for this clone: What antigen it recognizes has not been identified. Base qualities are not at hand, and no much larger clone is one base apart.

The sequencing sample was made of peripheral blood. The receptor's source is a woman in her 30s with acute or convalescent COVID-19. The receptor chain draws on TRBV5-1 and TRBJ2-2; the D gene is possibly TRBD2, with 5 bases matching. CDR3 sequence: CASSSLGERQNTGELFF. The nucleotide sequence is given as TGCGCCAGCAGCTCCCTCGGGGAGCGGCAAAACACCGGGGAGCTGTTTTTT.